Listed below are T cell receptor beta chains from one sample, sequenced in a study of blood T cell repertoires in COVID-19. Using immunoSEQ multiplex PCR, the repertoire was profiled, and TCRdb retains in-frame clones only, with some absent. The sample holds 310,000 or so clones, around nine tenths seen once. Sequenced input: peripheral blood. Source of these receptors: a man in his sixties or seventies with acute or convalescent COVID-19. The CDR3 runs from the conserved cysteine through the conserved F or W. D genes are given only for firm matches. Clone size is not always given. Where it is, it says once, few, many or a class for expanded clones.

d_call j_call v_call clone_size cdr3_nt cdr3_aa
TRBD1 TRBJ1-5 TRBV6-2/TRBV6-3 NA TGTGCCAGCAGTTATTACCCCCGAGGACAGGTGAATCAGCCCCAGCATTTT CASSYYPRGQVNQPQHF
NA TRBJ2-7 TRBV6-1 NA TGTGCCAGCAGCGACGGCGGGCCCTACGAGCAGTACTTC CASSDGGPYEQYF
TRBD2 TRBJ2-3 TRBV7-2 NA TGTGCCAGCAGCTCTAGCGGGAACCTCCACACAGATACGCAGTATTTT CASSSSGNLHTDTQYF
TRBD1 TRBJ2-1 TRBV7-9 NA TGTGCCAGCAGTCCACAGGGGGATAACAATGAGCAGTTCTTC CASSPQGDNNEQFF
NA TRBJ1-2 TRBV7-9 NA TGTGCCAGCAGCTTAGGGCAGAACAACTATGGCTACACCTTC CASSLGQNNYGYTF
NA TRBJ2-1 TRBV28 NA TGTGCCAGCAGTCAACAGGTCAATGAGCAGTTCTTC CASSQQVNEQFF
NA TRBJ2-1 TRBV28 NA TGTGCCAGCAGTTCCCCGGGGACTGGGGGAAACAATGAGCAGTTCTTC CASSSPGTGGNNEQFF
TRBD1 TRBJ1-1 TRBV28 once TGTGCCAGCACCGAGGGACAGCTAACCGACGCTTTCTTT CASTEGQLTDAFF
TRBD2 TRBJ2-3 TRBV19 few TGTGCCAGTAGTCCTGATCTAGCGGGAGGGCCGTATACGCAGTATTTT CASSPDLAGGPYTQYF
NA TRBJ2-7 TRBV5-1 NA TGCGCCAGCAGCACTAGCAATACGTACGAGCAGTACTTC CASSTSNTYEQYF
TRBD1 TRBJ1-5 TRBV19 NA TGTGCCAGTAGTATCCTAGGGGGCCGCAGCGAATATGAGCCCCAGCATTTT CASSILGGRSEYEPQHF
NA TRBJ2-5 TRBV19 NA TGTGCCAGTAGTGGTAACGTCGGTGAGACCCAGTACTTC CASSGNVGETQYF
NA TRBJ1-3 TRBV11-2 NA TGTGCCAGCAGCTTCGGAACAGGGTTCGCGTATTTT CASSFGTGFAYF
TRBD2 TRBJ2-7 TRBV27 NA TGTGCCAGCAGTAAACTAGCGGGAGGGAGGTACGAGCAGTACTTC CASSKLAGGRYEQYF
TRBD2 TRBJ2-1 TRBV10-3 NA TGTGCCATCGGATCCGGGACTAGCGGTAGGGGAGAGCAGTTCTTC CAIGSGTSGRGEQFF
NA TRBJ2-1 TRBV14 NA TGTGCCAGCAGCGCAGCGAGCTCCTACAATGAGCAGTTCTTC CASSAASSYNEQFF
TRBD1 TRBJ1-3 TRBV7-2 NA TGTGCCAGCAGCTTAGCGGGACAGGGGACGTTCGGCACCATATATTTT CASSLAGQGTFGTIYF
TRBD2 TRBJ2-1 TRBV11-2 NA TGTGCCAGCAGCTTAGGCGGGAGTATCAACAATGAGCAGTTCTTC CASSLGGSINNEQFF
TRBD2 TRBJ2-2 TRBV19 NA TGTGCCAGTCAGAATAGCGGGGGACCGCGCACCGGGGAGCTGTTTTTT CASQNSGGPRTGELFF
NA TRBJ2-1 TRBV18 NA TGTGCCAGCTCACCAGCAGTTGCGGGGATGGGGTTCTTC CASSPAVAGMGFF
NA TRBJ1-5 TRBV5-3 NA TGTGCCAGAAGCTTTCGTGACACACTTAATCAGCCCCAGCATTTT CARSFRDTLNQPQHF
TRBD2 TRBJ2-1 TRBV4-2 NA TGTGCCAGCAGCCATGCAGCGGGAGGGCCTCACAATGAGCAGTTCTTC CASSHAAGGPHNEQFF
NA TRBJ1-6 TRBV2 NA TGTGCCACCGCCAGACAGACGTCCGATTCACCCCTCCACTTT CATARQTSDSPLHF
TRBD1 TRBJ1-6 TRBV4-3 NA TGCGCCAGCAGCCTGGGACAGGGTGGATCACCCCTCCACTTT CASSLGQGGSPLHF
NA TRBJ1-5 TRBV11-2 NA TGTGCCAGCAGCTTAGCACCGCGAACCCCCAATCAGCCCCAGCATTTT CASSLAPRTPNQPQHF
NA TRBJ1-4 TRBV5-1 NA TGCGCCAGCAGCTTCCGGGGGAAGGGCAATGAAAAACTGTTTTTT CASSFRGKGNEKLFF
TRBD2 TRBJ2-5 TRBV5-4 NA TGTGCCAGCAGCCCTGGCGGGAGGAGGGAGACCCAGTACTTC CASSPGGRRETQYF
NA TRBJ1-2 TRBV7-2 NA TGTGCCAGCAGCTTACAATGGACAGAGAATGGCTACACCTTC CASSLQWTENGYTF
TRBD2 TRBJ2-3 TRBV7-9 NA TGTGCCAGCAGCTTAAGTAGCGGGAGAGATACGCAGTATTTT CASSLSSGRDTQYF
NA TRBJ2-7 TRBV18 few TGTGCCAGCTCCCCCCCAGGGCGAGAATACGAGCAGTACTTC CASSPPGREYEQYF
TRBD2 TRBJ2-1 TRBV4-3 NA TGCGCCAGCAGCCAAGTCGTCGGGAGGGCCTGGGGGCAGTTCTTC CASSQVVGRAWGQFF
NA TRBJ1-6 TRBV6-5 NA TGTGCCAGTCAAGGGACAATGGGTAATTCACCCCTCCACTTT CASQGTMGNSPLHF
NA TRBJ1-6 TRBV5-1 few TGCGCCAGCAGCTTGGACGGTGCCAATTCACCCCTCCACTTT CASSLDGANSPLHF
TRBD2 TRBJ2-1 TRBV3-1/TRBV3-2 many TGTGCCAGCGGACTAGCGGGAGGCAATGAGCAGTTCTTC CASGLAGGNEQFF
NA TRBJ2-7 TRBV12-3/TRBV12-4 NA TGTGCCAGCAGTACTTCCTACGAGCAGTACTTC CASSTSYEQYF
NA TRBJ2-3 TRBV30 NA TGTGCCTGGAGTTCGGGGGTCACAGATACGCAGTATTTT CAWSSGVTDTQYF
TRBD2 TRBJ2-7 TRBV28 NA TGTGCCAGCAGGGGACTAGCGGGAGGAGTCGAGCAGTACTTC CASRGLAGGVEQYF
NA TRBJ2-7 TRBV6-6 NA TGTGCCAGCAGTGACCAGGGTCCCGGCGAGCAGTACTTC CASSDQGPGEQYF
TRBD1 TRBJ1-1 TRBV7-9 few TGTGCCAGCAGCCGGACAGGTCCGAACACTGAAGCTTTCTTT CASSRTGPNTEAFF
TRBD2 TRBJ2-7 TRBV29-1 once TGCAGCGTTGGGGGCGGGAGCATGGCCGAGCAGTACTTC CSVGGGSMAEQYF
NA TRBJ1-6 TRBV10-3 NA TGTGCCATCAGTGAGTCAACTGATTCACCCCTCCACTTT CAISESTDSPLHF
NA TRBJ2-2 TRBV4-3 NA TGCGCCAGCAGCCAGTCCCAAGGGGGTCGGAACACCGGGGAGCTGTTTTTT CASSQSQGGRNTGELFF
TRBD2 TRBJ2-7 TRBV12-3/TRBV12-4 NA TGTGCCAGCAGCACTAGCGGAACCTACGAGCAGTACTTC CASSTSGTYEQYF
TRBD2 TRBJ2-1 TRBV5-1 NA TGCGCCAGCAGCTTGGTGACTAGCGGGACATTCGGGGAGCAGTTCTTC CASSLVTSGTFGEQFF
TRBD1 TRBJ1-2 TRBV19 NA TGTGCCAGTAGTACAGGAGGGACAGGGGATGGCTACACCTTC CASSTGGTGDGYTF